This T cell receptor (beta chain) was recorded in a study of cytomegalovirus exposure and HLA in healthy donors. Overall study results and limits: A later analysis reportedly found fewer N-insertions in an Asian-associated ancestry cluster than the approximately 700-donor mean.

In this sample, this clone turned up once. Its matching antigen is unknown. The CDR3 loop spans 11 amino acids. Germline CDR1 reads DFQATT; CDR2 reads SNEGSKA (reference sequence). V dropped 4 bases and J dropped 6 bases, with 8 bases sitting between them. The PCR made use of 60 Vbeta and 13 Jbeta primers. Authors' analysis steps: Counted up in a later analysis, unique TCR beta chains came to some 82 million, with about 9.9 million shared. Sequencing was performed with immunoSEQ multiplex PCR; in TCRdb, only in-frame clones are kept and a portion is missing. V and J calls and clone size are given by that table; D and trimming were obtained from the DNA. The sample lists about 72,000 clones, 82% occurring once.

The sample comprised PBMCs. V is TRBV20-1 and J is TRBJ2-3, with D unclear. This TCR was recovered from a man aged 18 to 35 in good health and CMV-seronegative. The CDR3 loop is CSAKRGDTQYF. DNA of the CDR3: TGCAGTGCTAAAAGAGGCGATACGCAGTATTTT.